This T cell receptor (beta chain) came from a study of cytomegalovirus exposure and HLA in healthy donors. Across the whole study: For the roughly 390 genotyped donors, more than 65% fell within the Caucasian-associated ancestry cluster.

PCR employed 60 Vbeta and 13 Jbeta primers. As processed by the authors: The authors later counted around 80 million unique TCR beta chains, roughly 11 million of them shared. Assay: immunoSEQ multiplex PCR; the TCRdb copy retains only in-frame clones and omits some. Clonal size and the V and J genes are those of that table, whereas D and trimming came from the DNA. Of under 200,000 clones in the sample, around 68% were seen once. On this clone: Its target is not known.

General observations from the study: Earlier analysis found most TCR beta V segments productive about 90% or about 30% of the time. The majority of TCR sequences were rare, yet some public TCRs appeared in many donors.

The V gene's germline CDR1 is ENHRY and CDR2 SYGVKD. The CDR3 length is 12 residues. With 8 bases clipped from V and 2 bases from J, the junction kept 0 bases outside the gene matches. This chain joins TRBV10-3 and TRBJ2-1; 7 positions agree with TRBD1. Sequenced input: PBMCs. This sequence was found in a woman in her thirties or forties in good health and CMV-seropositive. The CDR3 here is CAIGTAYNEQFF. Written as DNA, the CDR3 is TGTGCCATCGGGACAGCCTACAATGAGCAGTTCTTC.